The 19 T cell receptor beta chains below come from one sample, sequenced in a study of blood T cell repertoires in COVID-19. TCRdb's copy holds only in-frame clones and misses some; the assay was immunoSEQ multiplex PCR. Of a few hundred thousand clones in the sample, roughly 90% are singletons; the top ten hold about 3%. The sample comprised PBMCs or T cells enriched from blood (not recorded which). These receptor sequences come from a woman aged 45-65 years who had recovered from COVID-19.

The chain carries TRBV15 and TRBJ1-4; D uncertain. V was trimmed by 5 bases and J by 8 bases, leaving 12 bases between them. The CDR3 sequence is 13 residues long. Germline V lookup: CDR1 LNHNV, CDR2 YYDKDF (reference sequence). The CDR3 loop reads CATSPLGGEKLFF. CDR3 DNA: TGTGCCACCAGCCCCCTAGGCGGAGAAAAACTGTTTTTT.

The CDR3 is CASSYVAGSAGELFF. DNA for the CDR3: TGTGCCAGCAGTTACGTGGCGGGATCTGCCGGGGAGCTGTTTTTT. J is TRBJ2-2 and V is TRBV6-2 or TRBV6-3, with D possibly matching TRBD2 (6 bases). Germline V gene lookup returns CDR1 MNHEY and CDR2 SVGEGT. The CDR3 is 15 residues long. Trimming pared 2 bases from V and 6 bases from J, leaving 13 bases between.

This chain uses TRBV30 with TRBJ1-2, with 8 bases aligning to TRBD1. CDR1 is GTSNPN and CDR2 is SVGIG in the germline V gene (reference sequence). V lost 3 bases to trimming and J lost 2 bases; unmatched junction nucleotides: 5. The CDR3 has 14 residues. As DNA, the CDR3 is TGTGCCTGGAGGGAAGACAGGGGAAACTATGGCTACACCTTC. Translation: CAWREDRGNYGYTF.

The CDR3 DNA sequence: TGTGCCATCAGTGAGTCTTCAGGGACAGTACACTATGGCTACACCTTC. It codes for CAISESSGTVHYGYTF. J is TRBJ1-2 and V is TRBV10-3; 7 bases are shared with TRBD1. The V gene end was trimmed by 0 bases and the J gene end by 3 bases; junction bases not matched to a gene: 7. This CDR3 is 16 amino acids long. Per the germline V gene, CDR1 is ENHRY and CDR2 is SYGVKD.

This clone was picked up a small number of times. The chain uses TRBV4-3 and TRBJ2-7; 10 nucleotides match TRBD1. There are 14 residues in the CDR3. CDR1 and CDR2 from the germline V gene are LGHNA and YSLEER. V lost 4 bases, J lost 6 bases, and 6 bases stayed unmatched. CDR3: CASSLTGTGVEQYF. CDR3 nucleotide sequence: TGCGCCAGCAGCCTAACCGGGACAGGGGTCGAGCAGTACTTC.

The chain joins TRBV9 to TRBJ2-3; TRBD1 matches 9 bases. From germline, CDR1 is SGDLS and CDR2 YYNGEE. This CDR3 region has 17 residues. V shed 3 bases and J 0 bases; nucleotides not matched to a gene: 8. This chain's CDR3 is CASSGGQGIASTDTQYF. The CDR3 DNA reads TGTGCCAGCAGCGGCGGACAGGGGATTGCTAGCACAGATACGCAGTATTTT.

The V and J genes are TRBV6-5 and TRBJ1-5, with 10 nucleotides matching TRBD1. This CDR3 is built from 16 residues. From germline, CDR1 is MNHEY and CDR2 SVGAGI. The V gene end was trimmed by 4 bases and the J gene end by 4 bases; junction bases not matched to a gene: 7. The CDR3 region has the DNA TGTGCCAGCAGTTCTCCGGGACAGGGGATTAATCAGCCCCAGCATTTT. As protein: CASSSPGQGINQPQHF.

The V gene is TRBV10-1, the J gene TRBJ2-2, with a weak D call TRBD1 (5 bases). V gave up 8 bases and J gave up 3 bases, with 7 bases separating them. The germline CDR1 and CDR2 sequences are WNHNN and SYGVQD (reference sequence). CDR3 length: 12 amino acids. In nucleotides, the CDR3 is TGCGCCAGCCAAGGGGACACCGGGGAGCTGTTTTTT. Protein product: CASQGDTGELFF.

The chain employs TRBV19 and TRBJ1-1, with 8 bases identical to TRBD1. Germline CDR1 LNHDA, CDR2 SQIVND (reference sequence). This CDR3 contains 16 residues. V shed 9 bases, J shed 0 bases, and the junction held 12 bases outside the gene matches. CDR3 bases: TGTGCCAGCGGACCTGGGACAGGACAAATGAACACTGAAGCTTTCTTT. This encodes CASGPGTGQMNTEAFF.

J is TRBJ2-1 and V is TRBV11-2; TRBD2 matches at 10 bases. This CDR3 spans 16 amino acids. CDR1 and CDR2 (germline): SGHAT, FQNNGV. The V segment lost 1 base and the J segment 9 bases; nucleotides outside the gene matches: 9. This CDR3 reads CASSLGTDQRGGEQFF. The CDR3 bases are TGTGCCAGCAGCTTAGGAACGGACCAGCGGGGGGGTGAGCAGTTCTTC.

This rearrangement joins TRBV21-1 to TRBJ1-1; the D call in the table, TRBD1, was not verified against the DNA. TRBV21-1 is a documented pseudogene. The CDR3 has 16 amino acids. In DNA form, the CDR3 reads TGTGCCAGCAGCAAGCGGACAAAGTCCATGAACACTGAAGCTTTCTTT. It specifies CASSKRTKSMNTEAFF.

The rearrangement joins TRBV18 to TRBJ1-1, with D possibly matching TRBD1 (5 bases). V dropped 1 base and J dropped 10 bases, with 13 bases sitting between them. Per germline, CDR1 KGHSH and CDR2 LQKENI. The CDR3 is made up of 13 amino acids. DNA for the CDR3: TGTGCCAGCTCACCACTGGACACTGAAAGAGCTTTCTTT. Encoded protein: CASSPLDTERAFF.

This chain joins TRBV7-9 and TRBJ1-3; 8 bases agree with TRBD1. Trimming took 1 base from V and 4 from J; bases not matched to a gene: 3. Germline V gives CDR1 SEHNR, CDR2 FQNEAQ (reference sequence). The CDR3 is 15 residues long. The CDR3 reads CASSLGTGPGNTIYF. The CDR3 nucleotides are TGTGCCAGCAGCTTAGGGACAGGGCCCGGAAACACCATATATTTT.

This rearrangement joins TRBV27 to TRBJ2-3; TRBD2 agrees at 7 bases. Unmatched junction bases numbered 9, after V lost 4 bases and J lost 5 bases. The CDR3 is 15 amino acids. Germline values: CDR1 MNHEY, CDR2 SMNVEV (reference sequence). CDR3 region: CASSSSGSTVDTQYF. The CDR3 nucleotides are TGTGCCAGCAGTTCTAGCGGAAGTACAGTAGATACGCAGTATTTT.

As for this clone: The junction and the germline gene differ at one end; a read error may be behind it. The rearrangement uses TRBV7-7 and TRBJ2-7; D might be TRBD2 (6 bases). Germline loops: CDR1 SSHAT, CDR2 FNYEAQ (reference sequence). The CDR3 consists of 17 residues. CDR3 DNA: TGTGCTAGCAGCTTAGCGCCCTCCGGGACGGGAGCCTACGAGCAGTACTTC. Encoded protein: CASSLAPSGTGAYEQYF.

The chain joins TRBV7-9 to TRBJ2-1; possibly TRBD2 for D (6 bases). Germline CDR1 and CDR2: SEHNR and FQNEAQ (reference sequence). The germline V and J ends were trimmed by 2 bases and 8 bases, with 13 bases remaining between them. The CDR3 has 14 amino acids. The CDR3 region has the DNA TGTGCCAGCAGCTTACGGGAGAGGGTCGATGAGCAGTTCTTC. Translating it yields CASSLRERVDEQFF.

The chain uses TRBV28 and TRBJ2-6; possibly TRBD1 for D (6 bases). The CDR3 loop spans 16 amino acids. With 4 bases removed from V and 0 bases from J, the gap between germline ends came to 10 bases. Germline V gene lookup returns CDR1 MDHEN and CDR2 SYDVKM. The CDR3 sequence is CASSSDRVSGANVLTF. CDR3 DNA: TGTGCCAGCAGTTCGGACAGAGTCTCTGGGGCCAACGTCCTGACTTTC.

V usage is TRBV18 and J usage is TRBJ2-5; D is perhaps TRBD1 (6 bases). Per germline, CDR1 KGHSH and CDR2 LQKENI. There are 14 residues in the CDR3. V shed 2 bases and J shed 5 bases, with 12 bases lying between them. The CDR3 protein is CASSPGGLSETQYF. In DNA form, the CDR3 reads TGTGCCAGCTCACCAGGGGGCTTGTCGGAGACCCAGTACTTC. Looking up the rest from reference TRBV18 and TRBJ2-5 gives the full variable domain: NAGVMQNPRHLVRRRGQEARLRCSPMKGHSHVYWYRQLPEEGLKFMVYLQKENIIDESGMPKERFSAEFPKEGPSILRIQQVVRGDSAAYFCASSPGGLSETQYFGPGTRLLVL.

The rearrangement uses TRBV5-1 and TRBJ2-7; weak D call: TRBD2 (5 bases). Trimming took 0 bases from V and 3 from J, leaving 16 bases between them. This CDR3 comprises 16 residues. The germline CDR1 and CDR2 sequences are SGHRS and YFSETQ. The CDR3 protein is CASSLDGLGALYEQYF. The CDR3 DNA follows: TGCGCCAGCAGCTTGGACGGTTTGGGAGCTCTCTACGAGCAGTACTTC.